The 28 T cell receptor beta chains presented below share a single source sample, sequenced in a study of shared clonotypes between healthy human individuals. TCRdb's table, derived via immunoSEQ multiplex PCR, lists solely in-frame clones and lacks some. Of over 2 million clones in the sample, 85% to 95% were seen once. Sequencing was performed on naive CD4+ T cells sorted from blood. Subset meaning: CD45RA+ positively selected. These receptors were obtained from a man aged 18 to 29 in good health.

The V gene is TRBV19, the J gene TRBJ1-1, with 8 bases aligning to TRBD1. With V trimmed by 7 bases and J by 0 bases, 7 bases remained unmatched. Germline V gene data show CDR1 as LNHDA and CDR2 as SQIVND (reference sequence). This CDR3 is built from 15 residues. In DNA form, the CDR3 reads TGTGCCAGTACTTTAGGGACAGGCCTGAACACTGAAGCTTTCTTT. Translated: CASTLGTGLNTEAFF.

The genes are TRBV29-1 and TRBJ2-7, with 9 bases that match TRBD2. Looked up from germline, CDR1 is SQVTM and CDR2 is ANQGSEA. The CDR3 runs to 12 residues. This CDR3 is CVVVAGGNEQYF. The CDR3 region has the DNA TGCGTCGTGGTTGCGGGAGGGAACGAGCAGTACTTC.

Only one count was recorded for this clone. This chain connects TRBV7-2 to TRBJ2-3; a weak D match, TRBD1 (5 bases). Germline V gives CDR1 SGHTA, CDR2 FQGNSA. V was cut by 6 bases and J by 4 bases, with 17 bases left in between. The CDR3 contains 15 residues. CDR3 bases: TGTGCCAGCAGGCGGCAGGGAATTATTCCAGATACGCAGTATTTT. Residues: CASRRQGIIPDTQYF.

The CDR3, as DNA: TGTGCCAGTAGTATAGCTAGCGGGAGGCGAAGTTCCTACAATGAGCAGTTCTTC. Translation: CASSIASGRRSSYNEQFF. The chain combines TRBV19 with TRBJ2-1, with 11 bases matching TRBD2. The germline V gene encodes CDR1 LNHDA and CDR2 SQIVND (reference sequence). The CDR3 extends over 18 amino acids. The ends lost 1 base at V and 1 base at J; junction bases unmatched: 6.

This chain uses TRBV28 with TRBJ2-7; unclear D gene. The V end lost 6 bases, the J end lost 3 bases, and 15 bases lay between the germline ends. In germline, CDR1 is MDHEN, CDR2 SYDVKM. The CDR3 is 14 amino acids. The chain's CDR3 is CASSPSLYYYEQYF. The CDR3 DNA is TGTGCCAGCAGCCCTAGTTTGTACTACTACGAGCAGTACTTC.

As for this clone: Additional DNA sequences in this sample encode the identical CDR3. V is TRBV18 and J is TRBJ2-7; 7 bases agree with TRBD1. Germline-derived CDR1 and CDR2 are KGHSH and LQKENI. After removal of 6 bases from V and 2 bases from J, the junction contained 4 bases not matched to a gene. This CDR3 has 13 residues. The CDR3, as DNA: TGTGCCAGCTCGACCGGGACAGCCTACGAGCAGTACTTC. Translated, it gives CASSTGTAYEQYF. The whole variable domain, remainder taken from reference TRBV18 and TRBJ2-7, is NAGVMQNPRHLVRRRGQEARLRCSPMKGHSHVYWYRQLPEEGLKFMVYLQKENIIDESGMPKERFSAEFPKEGPSILRIQQVVRGDSAAYFCASSTGTAYEQYFGPGTRLTVT.

The V gene is TRBV6-5, the J gene TRBJ1-5, with D uncertain. Trimming pared 0 bases from V and 6 bases from J, leaving 12 bases between. CDR3 length equals 15 residues. Germline-derived CDR1 and CDR2 are MNHEY and SVGAGI. In nucleotides, the CDR3 is TGTGCCAGCAGTTACTCGTCAGTAGATCCTCAGCCCCAGCATTTT. It is translated as CASSYSSVDPQPQHF.

The chain carries TRBV4-1 and TRBJ1-5; no reliable D call. V was pared by 0 bases and J by 7 bases, with 13 bases between. CDR3 length: 15 residues. The germline gives CDR1 MGHRA, CDR2 YSYEKL. The CDR3, as DNA: TGCGCCAGCAGCCAAGATAAGGGAGTGGAACAGCCCCAGCATTTT. It codes for CASSQDKGVEQPQHF.

This chain links TRBV29-1 with TRBJ2-6, with D perhaps given as TRBD1 or TRBD2 (5 bases each). CDR1 is SQVTM and CDR2 is ANQGSEA in the germline V gene. V was cut by 0 bases and J by 0 bases, with 9 bases left in between. The CDR3 runs to 16 residues. The DNA of the CDR3 is TGCAGCGTTGAAGATCCGGGGACCTCTGGGGCCAACGTCCTGACTTTC. Translating gives CSVEDPGTSGANVLTF.

V and J are TRBV13 and TRBJ1-2; no clear D. The CDR3 loop spans 17 amino acids. Germline CDR1 is PRHDT and CDR2 is FYEKMQ (reference sequence). V was trimmed by 0 bases and J by 3 bases, leaving 17 bases between them. The CDR3 DNA sequence: TGTGCCAGCAGCTTAGGCGTCGGCCGCCGCCAATACTATGGCTACACCTTC. It translates to CASSLGVGRRQYYGYTF.

The rearrangement joins TRBV7-2 to TRBJ2-3; D possibly uses TRBD1 or TRBD2 (5 bases each). Per the germline V gene, CDR1 is SGHTA and CDR2 is FQGNSA. The CDR3 spans 13 residues. Trimming stripped 3 bases from V and 10 bases from J, with 14 bases between. CDR3 protein: CASSFEGSASQYF. The CDR3 nucleotides read TGTGCCAGCAGCTTCGAGGGGTCGGCCTCGCAGTATTTT.

The chain carries TRBV9 and TRBJ2-1; 11 bases agree with TRBD2. Trimming cost V 2 bases and J 7 bases; bases outside gene matches: 5. Germline V gene lookup returns CDR1 SGDLS and CDR2 YYNGEE. The CDR3 totals 15 residues. The CDR3 DNA follows: TGTGCCAGCAGCGTTAGCGGGAGGGCCGTGAATGAGCAGTTCTTC. Translating it yields CASSVSGRAVNEQFF.

The chain joins TRBV6-5 to TRBJ1-2; D call uncertain. Per germline, CDR1 MNHEY and CDR2 SVGAGI. With 0 bases removed from V and 4 bases from J, the gap between germline ends came to 9 bases. There are 14 residues in the CDR3. CDR3 bases: TGTGCCAGCAGTTACTCGAGTTCTTCCTATGGCTACACCTTC. Protein: CASSYSSSSYGYTF.

The V call is TRBV28, the J call TRBJ1-5, with D unclear. Trimming stripped 7 bases from V and 7 bases from J, with 11 bases between. The length of the CDR3 is 12 residues. The germline CDR1 and CDR2 sequences are MDHEN and SYDVKM. CDR3 in DNA: TGTGCCAGCACGATGAGAGGCCAGCCCCAGCATTTT. The encoded protein is CASTMRGQPQHF.

This sequence joins TRBV10-3 and TRBJ2-2, with D perhaps TRBD2 (6 bases). CDR1 ENHRY and CDR2 SYGVKD come from the germline V gene. This CDR3 comprises 15 residues. The V end was cut by 4 bases, the J end by 4 bases, with 13 bases between. The CDR3 protein is CAISGQEAGTGELFF. The CDR3 DNA is TGTGCCATCAGTGGGCAAGAAGCGGGCACCGGGGAGCTGTTTTTT.

In DNA form, the CDR3 reads TGTGCCAGCTCACCACCCCTAGCGGGGGGCTCCTACAATGAGCAGTTCTTC. Protein sequence: CASSPPLAGGSYNEQFF. V usage is TRBV18 and J usage is TRBJ2-1; 11 bases are shared with TRBD2. The germline V gene encodes CDR1 KGHSH and CDR2 LQKENI. There are 17 residues in the CDR3. V trimming: 0 bases; J trimming: 0 bases; junction bases outside the gene matches: 1.

This clone appeared a single time. The rearrangement joins TRBV30 to TRBJ2-6, with D possibly TRBD2 on 6 matching bases. The CDR3 has 14 amino acids. Trimming shortened V by 5 bases and J by 1 base, and 9 bases separated the two germline ends. Germline lookup yields CDR1 GTSNPN and CDR2 SVGIG (reference sequence). The CDR3 is CAWAGQSGANVLTF. The CDR3 DNA follows: TGTGCCTGGGCGGGGCAGTCTGGGGCCAACGTCCTGACTTTC.

V gene TRBV4-3 combines with J gene TRBJ1-2, with 7 bases matching TRBD1. The V gene end was trimmed by 9 bases and the J gene end by 8 bases; junction bases not matched to a gene: 9. This CDR3 region has 12 residues. The germline CDR1 and CDR2 sequences are LGHNA and YSLEER. The CDR3, as DNA: TGCGCCAGTGTGACAGGGAGAGAGGGCTACACCTTC. It encodes CASVTGREGYTF.

The sample holds a few counts of this clone. This rearrangement joins TRBV2 to TRBJ1-2; D gene ambiguous. Germline-derived CDR1 and CDR2 are SNHLY and FYNNEI. This CDR3 region has 11 residues. With 5 bases removed from V and 1 base from J, the gap between germline ends came to 2 bases. CDR3 sequence reads: CASSSNYGYTF. The CDR3 region has the DNA TGTGCCAGCAGTAGTAACTATGGCTACACCTTC.

The V call is TRBV5-8, the J call TRBJ2-3, with a possible D match to TRBD1 (6 bases). V lost 3 bases to trimming and J lost 1 base, with 9 bases between them. This CDR3 spans 14 amino acids. Germline-derived CDR1 and CDR2 are SGHTS and YDEGEE. In DNA, the CDR3 is TGTGCCAGCAGCTCAACAGGGCGCACAGATACGCAGTATTTT. It yields the protein CASSSTGRTDTQYF.

This rearrangement joins TRBV6-5 to TRBJ1-4; D possibly corresponds to TRBD1 (5 bases). V dropped 2 bases and J dropped 5 bases, with 12 bases sitting between them. The CDR3 totals 15 residues. Per the germline V gene, CDR1 is MNHEY and CDR2 is SVGAGI. CDR3 DNA: TGTGCCAGCAGTTACGGGACGGGAGAGAATGAAAAACTGTTTTTT. Encoded protein: CASSYGTGENEKLFF.

The rearrangement uses TRBV30 and TRBJ1-6; D might be TRBD1 (6 bases). V was shortened by 5 bases and J by 7 bases, with 15 bases between the two germline ends. The CDR3 covers 14 residues. CDR1 and CDR2 from the germline V gene are GTSNPN and SVGIG (reference sequence). This CDR3 is CAWALGGLNSPLHF. CDR3 coding DNA: TGTGCCTGGGCTTTAGGGGGACTCAATTCACCCCTCCACTTT.

V and J are TRBV18 and TRBJ2-1; no definite D call. The CDR3 is made up of 13 amino acids. Germline V gene data show CDR1 as KGHSH and CDR2 as LQKENI. V shed 3 bases and J shed 9 bases, with 12 bases lying between them. This CDR3 is CASSPQDRGEQFF. The DNA for the CDR3 is TGTGCCAGCTCACCTCAGGACCGCGGTGAGCAGTTCTTC.

The rearrangement links TRBV12-5 to TRBJ1-5; D unclear. CDR1 LGHNT and CDR2 FRNRAP come from the germline V gene. The CDR3 is made up of 11 amino acids. The CDR3 is CAGDLNQPQHF. CDR3 bases: TGTGCGGGTGACTTAAATCAGCCCCAGCATTTT.

The J gene is TRBJ1-3, the V gene TRBV6-5; D perhaps matches TRBD1 (5 bases). The germline V and J ends were trimmed by 7 bases and 4 bases, with 11 bases remaining between them. The CDR3 spans 13 residues. The germline V gene encodes CDR1 MNHEY and CDR2 SVGAGI. For the CDR3, the DNA is TGTGCCAGCAACCGTAAGGGGGGAAACACCATATATTTT. Its translation is CASNRKGGNTIYF.

This chain links TRBV7-2 with TRBJ2-1; 8 bases align to TRBD2. The V segment lost 8 bases and the J segment 4 bases; nucleotides outside the gene matches: 7. CDR1 and CDR2 from the germline V gene are SGHTA and FQGNSA. CDR3 size: 14 residues. The CDR3: CASQPPSGYNEQFF. The CDR3 DNA follows: TGTGCCAGCCAACCCCCTAGCGGGTACAATGAGCAGTTCTTC.

V is TRBV2 and J is TRBJ1-2; D gene ambiguous. This CDR3 spans 13 amino acids. CDR1 is SNHLY, CDR2 FYNNEI, per germline. Trimming cost V 2 bases and J 8 bases, with 12 bases left between them. The CDR3 loop is CASSELLAGGYTF. The CDR3 DNA is TGTGCCAGCAGTGAACTCCTAGCGGGAGGCTACACCTTC.

V usage is TRBV11-2 and J usage is TRBJ1-1; 7 nucleotides line up with TRBD1. CDR3 size: 17 residues. Germline lookup yields CDR1 SGHAT and CDR2 FQNNGV. Losses at the gene ends were 1 base for V and 5 bases for J; bases not matched to a gene: 13. The CDR3 sequence is CASSLGTTDRVQTEAFF. CDR3 sequence (DNA): TGTGCCAGCAGCTTAGGAACAACCGACAGGGTTCAAACTGAAGCTTTCTTT.